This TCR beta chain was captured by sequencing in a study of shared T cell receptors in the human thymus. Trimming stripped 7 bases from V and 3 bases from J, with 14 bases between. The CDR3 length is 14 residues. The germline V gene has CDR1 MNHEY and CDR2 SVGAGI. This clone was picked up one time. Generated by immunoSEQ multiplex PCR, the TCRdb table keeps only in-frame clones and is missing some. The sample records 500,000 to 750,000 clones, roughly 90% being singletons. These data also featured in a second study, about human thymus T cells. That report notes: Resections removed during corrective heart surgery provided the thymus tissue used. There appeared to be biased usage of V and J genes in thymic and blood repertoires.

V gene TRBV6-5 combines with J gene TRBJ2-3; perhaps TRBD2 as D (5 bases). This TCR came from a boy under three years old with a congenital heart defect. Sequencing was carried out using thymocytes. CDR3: CASTARVWTDTQYF. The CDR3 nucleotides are TGTGCCAGCACGGCGAGGGTGTGGACAGATACGCAGTATTTT.